This TCR beta chain was found in a study of shared clonotypes between healthy human individuals. Trimming shortened V by 5 bases and J by 10 bases, and 18 bases separated the two germline ends. Germline V lookup: CDR1 SNHLY, CDR2 FYNNEI. The CDR3 is made up of 15 amino acids. Samples underwent the assay at deep level. Each subset's genomic DNA was shared equally among a number of immunoSEQ plates. The repertoire was sequenced with immunoSEQ multiplex PCR; TCRdb's copy has only in-frame clones and lacks some. This repertoire shows hundreds of thousands of clones, approximately 96% found once; its top ten account for about 0.11%. It was CD45RO-negative cells, positively selected for CCR7, that made up naive CD8 cells, with terminally differentiated effector memory CD45RA+ cells excluded.

The sequencing input was naive CD8+ T cells sorted from blood. The rearrangement links TRBV2 to TRBJ1-6; no clear D. The sequence was obtained from a woman aged 25-40 years in good health. The CDR3: CASSSALPWRSPLHF. The CDR3 bases are TGTGCCAGCAGTAGCGCCCTACCCTGGAGATCACCCCTCCACTTT. Full variable domain (remainder filled in from reference TRBV2 and TRBJ1-6): EPEVTQTPSHQVTQMGQEVILRCVPISNHLYFYWYRQILGQKVEFLVSFYNNEISEKSEIFDDQFSVERPDGSNFTLKIRSTKLEDSAMYFCASSSALPWRSPLHFGNGTRLTVT.